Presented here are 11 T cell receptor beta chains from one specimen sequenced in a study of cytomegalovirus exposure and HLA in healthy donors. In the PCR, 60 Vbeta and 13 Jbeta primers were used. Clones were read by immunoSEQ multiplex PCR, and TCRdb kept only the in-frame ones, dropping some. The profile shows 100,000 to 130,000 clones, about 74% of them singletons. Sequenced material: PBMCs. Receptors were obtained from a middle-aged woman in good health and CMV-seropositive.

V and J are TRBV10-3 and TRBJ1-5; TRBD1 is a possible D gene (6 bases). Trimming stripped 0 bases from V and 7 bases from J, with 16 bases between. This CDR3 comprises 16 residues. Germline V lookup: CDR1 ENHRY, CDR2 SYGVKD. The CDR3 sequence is CAISESNTGTGQPQHF. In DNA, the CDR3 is TGTGCCATCAGTGAGTCAAATACAGGGACGGGGCAGCCCCAGCATTTT.

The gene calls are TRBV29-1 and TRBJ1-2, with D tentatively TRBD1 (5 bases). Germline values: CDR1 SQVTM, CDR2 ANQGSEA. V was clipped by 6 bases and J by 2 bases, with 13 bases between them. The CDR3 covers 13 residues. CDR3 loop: CSVSETENYGYTF. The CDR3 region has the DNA TGCAGCGTCTCTGAGACAGAAAACTATGGCTACACCTTC.

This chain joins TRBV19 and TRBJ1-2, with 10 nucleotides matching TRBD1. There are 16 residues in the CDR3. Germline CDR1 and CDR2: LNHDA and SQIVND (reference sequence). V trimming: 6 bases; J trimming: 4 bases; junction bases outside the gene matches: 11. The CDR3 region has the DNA TGTGCCAGTAGCCGATCCGGGACAGGGGATGGCTATGGCTACACCTTC. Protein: CASSRSGTGDGYGYTF.

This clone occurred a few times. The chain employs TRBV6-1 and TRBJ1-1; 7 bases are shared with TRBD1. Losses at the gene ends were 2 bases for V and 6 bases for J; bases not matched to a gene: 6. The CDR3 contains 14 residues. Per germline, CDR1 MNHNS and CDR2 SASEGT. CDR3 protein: CASSEIVTGAEAFF. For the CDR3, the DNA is TGTGCCAGCAGTGAAATAGTAACAGGGGCTGAAGCTTTCTTT.

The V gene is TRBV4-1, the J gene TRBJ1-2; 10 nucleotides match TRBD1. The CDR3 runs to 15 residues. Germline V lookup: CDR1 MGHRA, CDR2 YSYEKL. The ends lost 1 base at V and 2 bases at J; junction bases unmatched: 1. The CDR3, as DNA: TGCGCCAGCAGCCAAGCGGGACAGGGGAACTATGGCTACACCTTC. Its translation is CASSQAGQGNYGYTF.

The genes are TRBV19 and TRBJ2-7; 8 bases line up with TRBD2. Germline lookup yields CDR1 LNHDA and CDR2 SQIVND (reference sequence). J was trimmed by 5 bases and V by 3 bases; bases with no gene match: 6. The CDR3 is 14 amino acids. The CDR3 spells CASSIKRGRDEQYF. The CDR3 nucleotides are TGTGCCAGTAGTATTAAGCGGGGGCGAGACGAGCAGTACTTC.

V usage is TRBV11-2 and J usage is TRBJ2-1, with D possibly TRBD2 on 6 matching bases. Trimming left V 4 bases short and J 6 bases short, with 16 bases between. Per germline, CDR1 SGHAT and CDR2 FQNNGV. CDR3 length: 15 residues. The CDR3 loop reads CASSSFVGGANEQFF. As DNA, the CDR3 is TGTGCCAGCAGCTCGTTCGTAGGAGGGGCCAATGAGCAGTTCTTC.

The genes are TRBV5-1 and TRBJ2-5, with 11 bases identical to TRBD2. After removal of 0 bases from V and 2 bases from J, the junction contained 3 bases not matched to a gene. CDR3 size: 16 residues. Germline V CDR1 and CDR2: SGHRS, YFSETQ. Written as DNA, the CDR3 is TGCGCCAGCAGCTTGGCTAGCGGGGGGCGGCAAGAGACCCAGTACTTC. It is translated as CASSLASGGRQETQYF.

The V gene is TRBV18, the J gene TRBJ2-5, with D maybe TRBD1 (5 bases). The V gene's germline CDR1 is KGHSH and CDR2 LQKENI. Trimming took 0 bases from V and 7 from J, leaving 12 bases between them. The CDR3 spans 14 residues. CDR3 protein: CASSPPAERGTQYF. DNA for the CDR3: TGTGCCAGCTCACCACCGGCAGAAAGGGGGACCCAGTACTTC.

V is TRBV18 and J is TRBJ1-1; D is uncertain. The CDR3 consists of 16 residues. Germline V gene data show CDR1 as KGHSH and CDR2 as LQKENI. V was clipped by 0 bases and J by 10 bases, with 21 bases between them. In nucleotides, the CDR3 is TGTGCCAGCTCACCACCAACCCGAGGCGGGCTGATGAGAGCTTTCTTT. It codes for CASSPPTRGGLMRAFF.

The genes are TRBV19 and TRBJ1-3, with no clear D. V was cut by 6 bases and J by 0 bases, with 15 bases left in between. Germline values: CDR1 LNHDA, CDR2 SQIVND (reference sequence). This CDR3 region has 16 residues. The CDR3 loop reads CASRDRGLYSGNTIYF. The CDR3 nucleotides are TGTGCCAGTAGGGATCGAGGCCTCTACTCTGGAAACACCATATATTTT.